This T cell receptor beta chain was observed in a study of cytomegalovirus exposure and HLA in healthy donors. As for the study in general: Falling in the Caucasian-associated ancestry cluster were 65% to 90% of 398 genotyped donors.

J was trimmed by 5 bases and V by 6 bases; bases with no gene match: 5. The V gene's germline CDR1 is MDHEN and CDR2 SYDVKM. This CDR3 comprises 14 residues. Notes on the study in general: Certain indistinguishable V segments, among them TRBV6-2 and TRBV6-3, were excluded. Data from an earlier analysis indicated that most TCR beta V segments were productive either about 90% or about 30% of the time. It was reported that TCR beta sequences correctly inferred the HLA-A and HLA-B alleles for most subjects.

On this clone itself: Antigen specificity is unknown.

The study ran its PCR with 60 Vbeta and 13 Jbeta primers. Here immunoSEQ multiplex PCR was the method, and the copy in TCRdb shows in-frame clones only, minus some. The data contain 150,000 to 250,000 clones, roughly 79% of them singletons. The rearrangement uses TRBV28 and TRBJ1-5; 9 bases match TRBD1. The TCR originated in a man under 40 in good health and CMV-seronegative. The sequencing input was PBMCs. The CDR3: CASRPTGGHQPQHF. The CDR3 region has the DNA TGTGCCAGCAGGCCCACAGGGGGCCATCAGCCCCAGCATTTT.